In this sample, the clone carrying this T cell receptor beta chain turned up many times. The antigen remains undetermined. Germline CDR1 reads MGHDK; CDR2 reads SYGVNS. The CDR3 loop spans 11 amino acids. V lost 1 base and J 8 bases, leaving 3 bases between the germline ends. The donor group consisted entirely of healthy Caucasians. TCRdb used MiXCR to reprocess the 5' RACE reads, holding one entry per CDR3 protein. The sample has some 97,000 distinct CDR3 sequences; less than 6.5% are singletons. The data originate from a study of identical twins. Study-wide findings and caveats: Sharing of beta out-of-frame sequences by twins showed a weaker excess. Not following the same donors, the study drew its conclusions from cross-sectional statistical analysis.

This TCR was recovered from a woman between 50 and 59 years old in good health. V gene TRBV25-1 combines with J gene TRBJ2-1; D ambiguous. The sample was memory T cells sorted from blood. The CDR3 DNA sequence: TGTGCCAGCAGTGAATGGGATGAGCAGTTCTTC. It codes for CASSEWDEQFF.